This T cell receptor (beta chain) was obtained from a study of OX40 agonist ivuxolimab in advanced cancers. Across the whole study: Prior anti-PD-1, anti-PD-L1 or anti-CTLA-4 therapy did not bar entry, and 40% to 45% had some.

CDR1 SGHTA and CDR2 FQGNSA come from the germline V gene. V shed 1 base and J 6 bases; nucleotides not matched to a gene: 4. This CDR3 contains 15 residues. Method: immunoSEQ multiplex PCR; TCRdb's copy keeps in-frame clones and lacks some. The sample gives 55,000 to 75,000 clones, about 93% of which show up once; roughly 25% is in the top ten. About this clone itself: The antigen remains undetermined.

Broader study findings: Among T cells, CD8+ cells averaged more expanded clones than CD4+ cells.

J is TRBJ2-1 and V is TRBV7-2; 9 bases align to TRBD2. The starting material was CD4+ or CD8+ T cells sorted from blood, obtained in a trial of the OX40 agonist ivuxolimab. The clonotype originates from an adult with an advanced solid tumor such as melanoma, head and neck, liver or kidney cancer. The CDR3 loop reads CASSLEGREGNEQFF. In DNA, the CDR3 is TGTGCCAGCAGCTTAGAGGGGCGGGAGGGCAATGAGCAGTTCTTC.